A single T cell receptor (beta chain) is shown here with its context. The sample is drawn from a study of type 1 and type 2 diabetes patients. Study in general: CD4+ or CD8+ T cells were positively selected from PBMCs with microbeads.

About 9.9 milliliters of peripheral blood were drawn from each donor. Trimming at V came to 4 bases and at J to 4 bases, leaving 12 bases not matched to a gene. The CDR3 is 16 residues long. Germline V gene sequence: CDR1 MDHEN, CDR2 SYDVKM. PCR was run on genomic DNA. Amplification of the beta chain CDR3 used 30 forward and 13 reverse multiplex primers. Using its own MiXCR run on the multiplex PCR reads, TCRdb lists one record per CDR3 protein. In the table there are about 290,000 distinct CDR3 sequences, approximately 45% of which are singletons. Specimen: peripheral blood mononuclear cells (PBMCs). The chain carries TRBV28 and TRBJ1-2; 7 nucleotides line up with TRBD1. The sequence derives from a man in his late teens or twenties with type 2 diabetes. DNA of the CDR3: TGTGCCAGCAGTTCGGGACAGAAACCGAGTGCCTATGGCTACACCTTC. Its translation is CASSSGQKPSAYGYTF.